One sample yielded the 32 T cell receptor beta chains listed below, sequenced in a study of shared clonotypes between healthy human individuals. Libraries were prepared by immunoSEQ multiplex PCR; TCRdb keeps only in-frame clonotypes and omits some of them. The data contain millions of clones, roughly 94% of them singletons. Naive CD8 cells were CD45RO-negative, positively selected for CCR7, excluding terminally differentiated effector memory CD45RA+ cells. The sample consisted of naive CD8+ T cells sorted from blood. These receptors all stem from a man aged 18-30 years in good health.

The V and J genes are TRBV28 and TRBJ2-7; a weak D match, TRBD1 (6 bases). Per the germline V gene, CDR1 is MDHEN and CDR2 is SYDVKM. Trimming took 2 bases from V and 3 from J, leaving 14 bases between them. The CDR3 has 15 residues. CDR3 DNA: TGTGCCAGCAGTTTAATGTTGGGGGCCGACTACGAGCAGTACTTC. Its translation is CASSLMLGADYEQYF.

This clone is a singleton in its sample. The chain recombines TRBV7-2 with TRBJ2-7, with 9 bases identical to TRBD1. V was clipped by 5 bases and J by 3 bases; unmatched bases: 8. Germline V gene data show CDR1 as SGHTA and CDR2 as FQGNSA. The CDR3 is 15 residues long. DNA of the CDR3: TGTGCCAGCAGCCCCTCCCGACAGGGGGACTACGAGCAGTACTTC. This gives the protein CASSPSRQGDYEQYF.

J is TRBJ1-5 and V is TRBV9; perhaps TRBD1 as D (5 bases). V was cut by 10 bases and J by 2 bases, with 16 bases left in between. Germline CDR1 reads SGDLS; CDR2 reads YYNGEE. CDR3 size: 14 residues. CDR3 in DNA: TGTGCCCGTGGACATTGCGGAGGCAATCAGCCCCAGCATTTT. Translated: CARGHCGGNQPQHF.

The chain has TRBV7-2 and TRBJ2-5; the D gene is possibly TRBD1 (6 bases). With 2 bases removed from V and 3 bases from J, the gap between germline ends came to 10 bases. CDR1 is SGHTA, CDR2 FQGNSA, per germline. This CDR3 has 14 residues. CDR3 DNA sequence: TGTGCCAGCAGCTTAAGGGGGAAGGAAGAGACCCAGTACTTC. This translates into CASSLRGKEETQYF.

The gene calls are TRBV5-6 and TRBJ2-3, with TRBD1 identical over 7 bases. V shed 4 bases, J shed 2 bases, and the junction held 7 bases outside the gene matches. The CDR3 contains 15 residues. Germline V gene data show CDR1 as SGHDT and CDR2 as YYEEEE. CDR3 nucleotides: TGTGCCAGCAGCCGAGTACAGGGGTTCACAGATACGCAGTATTTT. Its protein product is CASSRVQGFTDTQYF.

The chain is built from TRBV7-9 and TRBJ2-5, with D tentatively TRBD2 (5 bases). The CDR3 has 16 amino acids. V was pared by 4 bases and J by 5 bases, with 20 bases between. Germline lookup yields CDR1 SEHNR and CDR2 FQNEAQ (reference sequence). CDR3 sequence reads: CASSSTFGGGEETQYF. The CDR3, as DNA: TGTGCCAGCAGCTCGACGTTTGGCGGAGGAGAGGAGACCCAGTACTTC.

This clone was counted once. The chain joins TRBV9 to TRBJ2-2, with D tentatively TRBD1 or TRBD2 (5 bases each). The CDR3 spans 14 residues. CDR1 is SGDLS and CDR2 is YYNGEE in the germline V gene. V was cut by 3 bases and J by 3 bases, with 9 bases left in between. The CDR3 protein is CASSARGHTGELFF. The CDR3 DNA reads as TGTGCCAGCAGCGCCCGGGGACACACCGGGGAGCTGTTTTTT. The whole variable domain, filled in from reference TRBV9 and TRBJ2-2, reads DSGVTQTPKHLITATGQRVTLRCSPRSGDLSVYWYQQSLDQGLQFLIQYYNGEERAKGNILERFSAQQFPDLHSELNLSSLELGDSALYFCASSARGHTGELFFGEGSRLTVL.

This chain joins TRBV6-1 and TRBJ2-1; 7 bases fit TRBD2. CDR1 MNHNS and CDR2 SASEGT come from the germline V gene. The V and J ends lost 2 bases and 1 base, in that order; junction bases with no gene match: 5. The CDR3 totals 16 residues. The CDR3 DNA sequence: TGTGCCAGCAGTGAATCAGGAGCGGGATCCTACAATGAGCAGTTCTTC. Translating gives CASSESGAGSYNEQFF.

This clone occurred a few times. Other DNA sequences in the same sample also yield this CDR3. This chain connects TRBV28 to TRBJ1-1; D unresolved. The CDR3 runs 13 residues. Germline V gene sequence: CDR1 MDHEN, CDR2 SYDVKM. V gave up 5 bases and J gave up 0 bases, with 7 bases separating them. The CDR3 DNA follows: TGTGCCAGCAGTCGTACAGTGAACACTGAAGCTTTCTTT. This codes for CASSRTVNTEAFF.

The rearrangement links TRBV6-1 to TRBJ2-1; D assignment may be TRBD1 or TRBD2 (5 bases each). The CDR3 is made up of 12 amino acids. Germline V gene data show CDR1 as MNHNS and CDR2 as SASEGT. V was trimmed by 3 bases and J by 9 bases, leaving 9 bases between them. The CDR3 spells CASSDEGPEQFF. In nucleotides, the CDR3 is TGTGCCAGCAGTGACGAGGGGCCTGAGCAGTTCTTC.

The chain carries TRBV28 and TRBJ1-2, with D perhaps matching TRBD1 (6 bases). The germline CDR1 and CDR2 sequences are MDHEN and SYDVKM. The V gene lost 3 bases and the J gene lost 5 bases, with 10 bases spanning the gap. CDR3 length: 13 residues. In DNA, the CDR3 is TGTGCCAGCAGTTTCGGGACAAGTTATGGCTACACCTTC. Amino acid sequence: CASSFGTSYGYTF.

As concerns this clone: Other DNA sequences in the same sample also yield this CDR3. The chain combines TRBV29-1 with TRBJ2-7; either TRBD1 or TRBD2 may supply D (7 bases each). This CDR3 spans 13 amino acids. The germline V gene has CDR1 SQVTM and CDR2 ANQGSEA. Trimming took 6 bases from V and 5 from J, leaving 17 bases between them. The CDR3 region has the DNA TGCAGCGTCATAACAGGGGCGGGGGACGAGCAGTACTTC. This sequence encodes CSVITGAGDEQYF.

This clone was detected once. The CDR3 DNA reads TGTGCCAGCAGCTGGACAGCGGGGGATACGCAGTATTTT. It encodes CASSWTAGDTQYF. The chain is built from TRBV5-6 and TRBJ2-3; D perhaps matches TRBD2 (7 bases). V gave up 3 bases and J gave up 6 bases, with 11 bases separating them. Germline V gene data show CDR1 as SGHDT and CDR2 as YYEEEE. The CDR3 spans 13 residues.

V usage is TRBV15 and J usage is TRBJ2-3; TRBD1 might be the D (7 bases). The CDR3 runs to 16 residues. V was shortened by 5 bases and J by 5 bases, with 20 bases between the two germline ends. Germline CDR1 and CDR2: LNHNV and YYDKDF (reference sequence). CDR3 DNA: TGTGCCACCAGCTATGAAAAGGGGGCCGGGGGAGATACGCAGTATTTT. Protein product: CATSYEKGAGGDTQYF.

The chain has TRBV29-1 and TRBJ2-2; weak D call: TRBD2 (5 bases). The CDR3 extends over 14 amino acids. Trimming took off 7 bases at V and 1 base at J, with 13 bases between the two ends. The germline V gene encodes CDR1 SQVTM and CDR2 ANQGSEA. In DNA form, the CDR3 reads TGCAGCGCTGACTCCGGGGAGAACACCGGGGAGCTGTTTTTT. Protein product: CSADSGENTGELFF.

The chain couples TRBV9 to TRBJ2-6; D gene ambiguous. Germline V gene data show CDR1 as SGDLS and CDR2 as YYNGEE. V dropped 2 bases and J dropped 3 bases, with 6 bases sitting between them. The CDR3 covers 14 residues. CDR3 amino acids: CASSVFLGANVLTF. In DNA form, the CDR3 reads TGTGCCAGCAGCGTCTTCCTTGGGGCCAACGTCCTGACTTTC.

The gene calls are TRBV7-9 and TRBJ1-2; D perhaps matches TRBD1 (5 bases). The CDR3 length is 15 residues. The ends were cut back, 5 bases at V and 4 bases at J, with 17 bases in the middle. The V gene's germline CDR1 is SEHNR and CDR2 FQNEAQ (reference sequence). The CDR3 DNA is TGTGCCAGCAGCCTAGGGCCGGAGGGGAGCTATGGCTACACCTTC. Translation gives CASSLGPEGSYGYTF.

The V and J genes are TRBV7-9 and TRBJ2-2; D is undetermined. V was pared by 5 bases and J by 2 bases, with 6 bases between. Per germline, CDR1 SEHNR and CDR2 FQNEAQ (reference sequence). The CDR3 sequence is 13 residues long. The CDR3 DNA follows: TGTGCCAGCAGCAAAGAAAACACCGGGGAGCTGTTTTTT. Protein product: CASSKENTGELFF. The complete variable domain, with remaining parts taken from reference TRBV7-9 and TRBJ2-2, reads DTGVSQNPRHKITKRGQNVTFRCDPISEHNRLYWYRQTLGQGPEFLTYFQNEAQLEKSRLLSDRFSAERPKGSFSTLEIQRTEQGDSAMYLCASSKENTGELFFGEGSRLTVL.

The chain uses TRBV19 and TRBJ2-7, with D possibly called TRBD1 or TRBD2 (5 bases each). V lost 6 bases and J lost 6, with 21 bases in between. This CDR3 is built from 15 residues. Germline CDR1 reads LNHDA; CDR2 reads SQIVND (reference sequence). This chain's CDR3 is CASSPRDGIHVEQYF. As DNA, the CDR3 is TGTGCCAGTAGCCCCCGGGACGGAATCCATGTCGAGCAGTACTTC.

The CDR3 nucleotides are TGTGCCAGCAGTTCGGGACTCATGGGCCAGCCCCAGCATTTT. Translation gives CASSSGLMGQPQHF. The rearrangement links TRBV6-5 to TRBJ1-5, with D tentatively TRBD1 (5 bases). V lost 4 bases and J 7 bases, leaving 14 bases between the germline ends. The CDR3 has 14 amino acids. Germline V lookup: CDR1 MNHEY, CDR2 SVGAGI.

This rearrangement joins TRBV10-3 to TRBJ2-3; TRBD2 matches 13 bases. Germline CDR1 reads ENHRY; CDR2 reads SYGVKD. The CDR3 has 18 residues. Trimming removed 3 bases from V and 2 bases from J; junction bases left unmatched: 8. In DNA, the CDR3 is TGTGCCATCAGTGACTCTCGACTAGCGGGAGGCCCCACAGATACGCAGTATTTT. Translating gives CAISDSRLAGGPTDTQYF.

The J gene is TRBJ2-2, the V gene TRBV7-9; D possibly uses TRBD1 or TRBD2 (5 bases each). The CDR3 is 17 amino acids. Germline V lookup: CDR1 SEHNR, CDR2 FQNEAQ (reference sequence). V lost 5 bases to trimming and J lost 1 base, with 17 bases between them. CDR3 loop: CASSPTGTDLNTGELFF. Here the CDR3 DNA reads TGTGCCAGCAGCCCGACGGGGACGGACCTGAACACCGGGGAGCTGTTTTTT. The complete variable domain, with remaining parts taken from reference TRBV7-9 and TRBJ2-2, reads DTGVSQNPRHKITKRGQNVTFRCDPISEHNRLYWYRQTLGQGPEFLTYFQNEAQLEKSRLLSDRFSAERPKGSFSTLEIQRTEQGDSAMYLCASSPTGTDLNTGELFFGEGSRLTVL.

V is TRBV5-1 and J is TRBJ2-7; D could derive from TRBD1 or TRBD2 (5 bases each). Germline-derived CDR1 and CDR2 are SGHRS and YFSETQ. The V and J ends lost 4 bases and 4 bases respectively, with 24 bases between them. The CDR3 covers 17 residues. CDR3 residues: CASSPGLDSPKPYEQYF. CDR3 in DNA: TGCGCCAGCAGCCCAGGGTTGGACTCCCCTAAGCCTTACGAGCAGTACTTC.

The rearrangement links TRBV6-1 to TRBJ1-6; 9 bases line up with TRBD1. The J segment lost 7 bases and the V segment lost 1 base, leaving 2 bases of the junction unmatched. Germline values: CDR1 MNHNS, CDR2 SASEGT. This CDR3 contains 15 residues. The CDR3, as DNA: TGTGCCAGCAGTGAAGGGGACAGGGCAAATTCACCCCTCCACTTT. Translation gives CASSEGDRANSPLHF.

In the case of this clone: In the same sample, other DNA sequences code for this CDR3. This CDR3 is CASSLTATDTQYF. In nucleotides, the CDR3 is TGTGCCAGCAGTTTGACGGCCACAGATACGCAGTATTTT. The chain has TRBV27 and TRBJ2-3, with no clear D. V shed 3 bases and J shed 2 bases, with 6 bases lying between them. CDR1 is MNHEY, CDR2 SMNVEV, per germline (reference sequence). This CDR3 is 13 amino acids long.

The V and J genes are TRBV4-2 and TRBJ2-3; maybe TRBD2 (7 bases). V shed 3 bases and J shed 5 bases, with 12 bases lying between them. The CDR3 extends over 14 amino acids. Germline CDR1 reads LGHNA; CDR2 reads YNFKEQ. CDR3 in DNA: TGTGCCAGCAGCCAGGGGGGGCCCGGAGATACGCAGTATTTT. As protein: CASSQGGPGDTQYF.

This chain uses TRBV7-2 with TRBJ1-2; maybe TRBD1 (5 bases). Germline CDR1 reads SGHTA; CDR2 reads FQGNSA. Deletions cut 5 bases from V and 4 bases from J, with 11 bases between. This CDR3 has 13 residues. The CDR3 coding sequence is TGTGCCAGCAGCCCGACGGGGCCCTATGGCTACACCTTC. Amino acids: CASSPTGPYGYTF.

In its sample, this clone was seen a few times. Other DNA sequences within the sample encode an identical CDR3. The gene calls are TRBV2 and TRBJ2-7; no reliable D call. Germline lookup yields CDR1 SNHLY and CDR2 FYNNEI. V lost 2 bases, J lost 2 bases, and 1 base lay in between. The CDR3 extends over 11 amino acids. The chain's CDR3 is CASSETYEQYF. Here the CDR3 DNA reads TGTGCCAGCAGTGAAACCTACGAGCAGTACTTC.

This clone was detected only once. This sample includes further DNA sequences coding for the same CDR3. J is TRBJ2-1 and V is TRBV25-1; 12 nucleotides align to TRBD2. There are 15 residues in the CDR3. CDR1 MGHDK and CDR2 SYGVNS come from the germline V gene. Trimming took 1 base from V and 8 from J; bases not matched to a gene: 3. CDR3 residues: CASSEWGLAGDEQFF. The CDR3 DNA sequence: TGTGCCAGCAGTGAATGGGGACTAGCGGGTGATGAGCAGTTCTTC.

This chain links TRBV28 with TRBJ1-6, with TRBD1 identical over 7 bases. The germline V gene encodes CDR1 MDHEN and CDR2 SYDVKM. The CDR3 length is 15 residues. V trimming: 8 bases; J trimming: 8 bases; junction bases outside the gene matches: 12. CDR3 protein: CASLSGTEVDSPLHF. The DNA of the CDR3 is TGTGCCAGCCTCTCCGGGACAGAGGTAGATTCACCCCTCCACTTT.

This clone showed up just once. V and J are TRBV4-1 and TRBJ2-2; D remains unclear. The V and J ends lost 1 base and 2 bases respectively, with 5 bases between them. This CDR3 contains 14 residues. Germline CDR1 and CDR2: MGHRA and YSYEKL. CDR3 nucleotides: TGCGCCAGCAGCCAAGCGCGAAACACCGGGGAGCTGTTTTTT. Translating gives CASSQARNTGELFF.

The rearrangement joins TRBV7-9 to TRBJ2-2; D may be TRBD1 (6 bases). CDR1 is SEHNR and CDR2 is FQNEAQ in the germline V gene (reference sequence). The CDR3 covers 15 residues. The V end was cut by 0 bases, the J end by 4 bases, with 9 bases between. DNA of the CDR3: TGTGCCAGCAGCTTAGCGCGAGGGGGCACCGGGGAGCTGTTTTTT. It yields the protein CASSLARGGTGELFF.